The sequence of this T cell receptor (beta chain) was determined in a study of blood T cell repertoires in COVID-19. The overall study: Both acute and convalescent COVID-19 samples were obtained from the United States, Italy and Spain. T cells, B-cell-depleted T cells, or PBMCs provided the cDNA or gDNA that served as material.

The repertoire was sequenced with immunoSEQ multiplex PCR; TCRdb's copy has only in-frame clones and lacks some. The sample consists of around 250,000 clones, about 82% of them appearing once. The TCR sequence derives from a man older than 75 with acute or convalescent COVID-19. The sequencing input was peripheral blood.

CDR3 nucleotide sequence: TGTGCCAGCACAGAAGGAAACACCATATATTTT. Translated, it gives CASTEGNTIYF. This chain uses TRBV28 with TRBJ1-3; D is unclear. Per germline, CDR1 MDHEN and CDR2 SYDVKM. The CDR3 sequence is 11 residues long. Trimming stripped 7 bases from V and 4 bases from J, with 5 bases between.